This T cell receptor beta chain was recovered during a study of cytomegalovirus exposure and HLA in healthy donors. The PCR employed 60 Vbeta primers together with 13 Jbeta primers. Only in-frame clones appear in the TCRdb table, and some are missing; sequencing was by immunoSEQ multiplex PCR. This table holds 180,000 or so clones, roughly 60% found once. Study observations and caveats: Presence/absence analyses assumed roughly uniform sequencing depth across donors.

Note on this clone: Its specificity is unknown.

Germline V gene data show CDR1 as MGHRA and CDR2 as YSYEKL. The CDR3 is 14 residues long. The junction had 7 bases not matched to a gene; V was cut back by 4 bases and J by 5 bases. This clonotype was sampled from a man aged 35 to 55 in good health and CMV-seronegative. The chain carries TRBV4-1 and TRBJ2-5; TRBD2 matches 7 bases. The sequenced material came from PBMCs. The CDR3 DNA sequence: TGCGCCAGCAGCCTCGGGGGGTCGACGGAGACCCAGTACTTC. Translating it yields CASSLGGSTETQYF.